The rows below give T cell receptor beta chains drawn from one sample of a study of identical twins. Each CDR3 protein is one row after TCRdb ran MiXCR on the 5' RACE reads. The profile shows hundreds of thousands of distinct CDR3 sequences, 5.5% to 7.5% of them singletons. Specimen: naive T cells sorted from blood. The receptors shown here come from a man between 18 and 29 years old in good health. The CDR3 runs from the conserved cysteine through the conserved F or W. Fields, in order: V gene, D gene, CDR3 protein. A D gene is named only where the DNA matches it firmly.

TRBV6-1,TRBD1,CASTPVDRDQPQHF
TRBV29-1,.,CSAEQDSGYEQYF
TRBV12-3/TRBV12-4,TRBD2,CASSPGLAGGPGTQYF
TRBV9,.,CASSVVLSGADTQYF
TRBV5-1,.,CASSLEGSTEAFF
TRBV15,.,CATSQGDSPLHF
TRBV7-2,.,CASSLVGGRKETQYF
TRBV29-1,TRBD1,CSVEAGGFEQFF
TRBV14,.,CASSQGSPMGNSPLHF
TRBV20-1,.,CSASTGAKNIQYF
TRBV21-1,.,CASSKTLGQGKMETQYF
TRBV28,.,CATRTLAGQFF
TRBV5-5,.,CASSRQEGNTEAFF
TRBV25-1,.,CASTPGTILFF
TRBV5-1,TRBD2,CASSIRTSELFF
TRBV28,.,CASSSTPSSTEAFF
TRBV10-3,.,CAISLMGTQYF
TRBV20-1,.,CSAKGGFEQYF
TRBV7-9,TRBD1,CASSSPGQRLNEQYF
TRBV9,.,CASSGTPGGEQYF
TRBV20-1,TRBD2,CSADPLAGVLNEQFF
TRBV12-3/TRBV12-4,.,CASISLGLADNEQFF
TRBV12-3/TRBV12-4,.,CASSFGGSGDRQETQYF
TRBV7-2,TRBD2,CASSPGLAVEQYF
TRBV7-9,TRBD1,CASSSPPGQGNTEAFF
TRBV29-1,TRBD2,CSVSVGGYEQYF
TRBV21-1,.,CASSTAGYYGYTF
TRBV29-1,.,CSVEDSLDTVSYNEQFF
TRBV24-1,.,CATSDSTGVPYEQYF
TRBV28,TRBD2,CASSFGLARDERRNEQFF
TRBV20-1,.,CSARREADTEAFF
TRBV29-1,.,CSVRDGDSPLHF
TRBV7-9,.,CASSLVISGANVLTF
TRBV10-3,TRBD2,CATQAGVINEQFF
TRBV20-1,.,CSVAGAQYEQYF
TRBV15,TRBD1,CATSQGGQKLFF
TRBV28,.,CASSSWGWYEQYF
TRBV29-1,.,CSVEMAEEKLFF
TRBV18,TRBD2,CASSPIQTSGRQETQYF
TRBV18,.,CASSPQRVISYNEQFF
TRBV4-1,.,CASSQGTANYGYTF